This record concerns one T cell receptor (beta chain) sequence. No antigen is known for it. The record originates from a study of cytomegalovirus exposure and HLA in healthy donors. Study-wide background: According to later analysis, the same platform produced the 120 validation and under 700 first-cohort repertoires. Study-wide results and caveats: CMV antigen specificity was confirmed in vitro for a few CMV-associated chains. Cytomegalovirus status, reportedly, was diagnosed with high specificity and sensitivity by the classifier.

Only in-frame clones appear in the TCRdb table, and some are missing; sequencing was by immunoSEQ multiplex PCR. The table records approximately 270,000 clones, around 90% of them present only once. Trimming cost V 6 bases and J 8 bases, with 23 bases left between them. This CDR3 contains 17 residues. CDR1 MGHDK and CDR2 SYGVNS come from the germline V gene. This clonotype was sampled from a woman between 18 and 30 years old in good health and CMV-seronegative. The sample taken for sequencing was PBMCs. The chain has TRBV25-1 and TRBJ1-6, with a tentative D call TRBD1 (5 bases). The CDR3 sequence: CASSPGGAAGGHSPLHF. CDR3 nucleotides: TGTGCCAGCAGCCCGGGAGGGGCCGCGGGGGGTCATTCACCCCTCCACTTT.